The sequence of this TCR beta chain was determined in a study of blood T cell repertoires in COVID-19. In the study overall: PBMCs, B-cell-depleted T cells, or T cells provided the cDNA or gDNA that made up the material.

The V segment lost 0 bases and the J segment 2 bases; nucleotides outside the gene matches: 4. CDR1 is SGHVS and CDR2 is FQNEAQ in the germline V gene. The CDR3 is made up of 16 amino acids. Original methodology: From reference gene primer amplification, estimates of nucleated cell counts were derived. Sequenced by immunoSEQ multiplex PCR; TCRdb stores in-frame clones only, minus some. V and J calls and clone size are given by that table; D and trimming were obtained from the DNA. The table has some 250,000 clones, 82% seen once. The sequence was obtained from a woman between 18 and 29 years old with acute or convalescent COVID-19. Sequenced material: peripheral blood. The chain is built from TRBV7-8 and TRBJ2-7; 10 bases map to TRBD2. This CDR3 is CASSLAGAGGPYEQYF. CDR3 coding DNA: TGTGCCAGCAGCTTAGCCGGAGCGGGAGGGCCCTACGAGCAGTACTTC.